This T cell receptor beta chain appears in the sequencing data of a study of CD8 T cells in Susac syndrome (dated by TCRdb to between 2018 and 2021). Regarding the complete study: Repertoire sequencing was used to test whether CD8+ T cell activation and differentiation in Susac syndrome was antigen driven. CD8+ T cell repertoire clonality was compared between some 12 healthy donors, approximately 14 Susac syndrome patients and 15 multiple sclerosis patients.

Peripheral blood CD8+ and CD4+ T cells from healthy donors, Susac syndrome patients and multiple sclerosis patients were profiled using high-throughput TCR beta sequencing. Multiple sclerosis controls were treatment-naive patients with stable or active relapsing-remitting disease fulfilling revised McDonald criteria. Bulk CD8+ and CD4+ T cells were purified by magnetic negative isolation, whereas CD8+ TEMRA cells were enriched by FACS. Blood was drawn into EDTA tubes, processed within 24 hours, and PBMCs were isolated by density gradient centrifugation. PBMCs intended for TCR sequencing were cryopreserved in liquid nitrogen and were subsequently thawed in a 37 degrees C water bath. A purity of at least 90% was achieved for sorted or isolated CD4+, CD8+ and CD8+ TEMRA cells. Of note for this clonotype: This clone's antigen is unknown. Base qualities are not recorded, but no much larger clone differs from it by a single base.

RNA was extracted with the RNeasy kit and 0.5 to 1 ug was reverse transcribed using random hexamers. The immunoSEQ multiplex PCR assay, which covers 54 Vbeta and 13 Jbeta segments, was used to amplify TCR beta CDR3 regions. Bias from PCR amplification was corrected by using a synthetic template baseline for primer optimization and for computational correction. The paper's data handling went like this. Reads were annotated to V, D and J genes per IMGT and analyzed with immunoSEQ Analyzer, keeping only productive sequences. Clonality was calculated as one minus the Shannon entropy normalized by log2 of the number of productive unique sequences. Public and private clones were assessed among the 100 most prevalent clones of each patient and control. Susac-specific clones were defined as absent from healthy and MS cohorts, roughly 1,100 published viral clones and other ImmuneACCESS disease sequences. Using fastp trimming at Q25 and MiXCR clonotype assembly, TCRdb reanalyzed the public sequencing data and kept in-frame beta chains. Rows with a matching CDR3 protein are joined into one entry that keeps the most common DNA and genes. Here the V and J calls rest on TCRdb's processing, not on the authors' analysis. The sample records more than 150,000 distinct CDR3 sequences, roughly 96% of which are singletons. The top ten constitute about 0.15% of the sample.

CDR1 MNHEY and CDR2 SVGAGI were looked up in the germline V gene. The cysteine opens and the phenylalanine closes a CDR3 of 17 amino acids. Left in the record is the CDR3 DNA by itself, 51 bases read in frame from the first base. V is clipped by 0 bases and J by 2 bases, and the sequence between their germline boundaries is 16 bases long. On the study overall, not on this receptor specifically: The TCR sequencing and HLA analysis was acknowledged to have included a relatively small number of individuals.

The chain was built from TRBV6-5 and TRBJ2-5; a tentative D match to TRBD1 spans 7 bases. The sequence was collected from a human donor with multiple sclerosis. Sequences were obtained from CD8+ T cells from PBMCs. The DNA sequence is TGTGCCAGCAGTTACTCCTACGACAGGGAGGTTCAAGAGACCCAGTACTTC. It translates as CASSYSYDREVQETQYF.